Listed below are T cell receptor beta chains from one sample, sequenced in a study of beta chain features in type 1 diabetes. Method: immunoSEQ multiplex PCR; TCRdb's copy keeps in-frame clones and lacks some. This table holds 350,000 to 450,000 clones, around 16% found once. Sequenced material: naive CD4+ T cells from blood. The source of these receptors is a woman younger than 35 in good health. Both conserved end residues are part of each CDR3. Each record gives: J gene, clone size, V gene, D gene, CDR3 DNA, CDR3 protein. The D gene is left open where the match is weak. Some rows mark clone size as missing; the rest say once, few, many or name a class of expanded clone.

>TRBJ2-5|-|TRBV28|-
TGTGCCAGCAGTTCAGGGATTCAGGAGACCCAGTACTTC
CASSSGIQETQYF
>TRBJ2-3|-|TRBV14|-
TGTGCCAGCAGCCAAGCCCGACTAGGCACAGATACGCAGTATTTT
CASSQARLGTDTQYF
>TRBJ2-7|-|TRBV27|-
TGTGCCAGCAGTTCCTCAGTCCGGGACTACGAGCAGTACTTC
CASSSSVRDYEQYF
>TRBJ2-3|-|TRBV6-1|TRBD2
TGTGCCAGCACCCTAGGGAGGGAGGCAGATACGCAGTATTTT
CASTLGREADTQYF
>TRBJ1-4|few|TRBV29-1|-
TGCAGCGCCCTAAGGGCGGGAGGTGAAAAACTGTTTTTT
CSALRAGGEKLFF
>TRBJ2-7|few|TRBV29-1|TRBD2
TGCAGCGCTAAAAATCGGACTAGGATCGACGAGCAGTACTTC
CSAKNRTRIDEQYF
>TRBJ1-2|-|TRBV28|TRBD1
TGTGCCAGCAGTGTAGCCTCAGGGGGCAACTCTGGCTACACCTTC
CASSVASGGNSGYTF
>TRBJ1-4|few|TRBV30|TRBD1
TGTGCCTGGAGGACCTGGGACAGGAAAATGGAAAAACTGTTTTTT
CAWRTWDRKMEKLFF
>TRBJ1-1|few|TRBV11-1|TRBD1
TGTGCCAGCAGCTCCAGACAGGGTCACACTGAAGCTTTCTTT
CASSSRQGHTEAFF
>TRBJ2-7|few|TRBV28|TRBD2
TGTGCCAGCAGTTTTCCCTTAGCGGGAGTATCATTCGGGGAGCAGTACTTC
CASSFPLAGVSFGEQYF
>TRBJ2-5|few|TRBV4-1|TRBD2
TGCGCCAGCAGCCACCCGGGACTAGCGGAAGAGACCCAGTACTTC
CASSHPGLAEETQYF
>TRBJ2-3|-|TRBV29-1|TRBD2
TGCAGCGTTGAGTCTAGCGGGAGGAATAGGACGCAGTATTTT
CSVESSGRNRTQYF
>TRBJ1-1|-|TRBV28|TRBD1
TGTGCCAGCAGCTCGGGACAGAGGGGAGCTTTCTTT
CASSSGQRGAFF
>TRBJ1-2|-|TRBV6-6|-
TGTGCCAGCAGAGCCCAGGGTACGGATGGCTACACCTTC
CASRAQGTDGYTF
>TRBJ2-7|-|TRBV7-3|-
TGTGCCAGCAGCTTAGAGGCGGGCACGGTGTACGAGCAGTACTTC
CASSLEAGTVYEQYF
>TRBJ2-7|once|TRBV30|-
TGTGCCTGGAGTCCAGGAACATCATCCTACGAGCAGTACTTC
CAWSPGTSSYEQYF
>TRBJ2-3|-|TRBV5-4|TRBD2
TGTGCCAGCAGCTTGAGCGGGAGTGATACGCAGTATTTT
CASSLSGSDTQYF
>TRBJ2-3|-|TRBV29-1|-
TGCAGCGTTGGGTGGGGGCAAAGCACAGATACGCAGTATTTT
CSVGWGQSTDTQYF
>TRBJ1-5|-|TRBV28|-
TGTGCCAGCACCACCCAGGAGCCCCAGCATTTT
CASTTQEPQHF
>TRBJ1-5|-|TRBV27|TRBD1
TGTGCCAGCAGTTTAGGCAGGGGGCAGCCCCAGCATTTT
CASSLGRGQPQHF
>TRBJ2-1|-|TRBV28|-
TGTGCCAGCAGTCCCCGACAGACAGAGCAGTTCTTC
CASSPRQTEQFF
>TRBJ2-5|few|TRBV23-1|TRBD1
TGCGCCAGCACCCCTACAGGGGTCCGGGGAGAGACCCAGTACTTC
CASTPTGVRGETQYF
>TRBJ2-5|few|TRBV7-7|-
TGTGCCAGCAGCTTAAACTTAAAAGAGACCCAGTACTTC
CASSLNLKETQYF
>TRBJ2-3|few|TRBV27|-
TGTGCCAGCACCCTAACAGGGTTCGGCACAGATACGCAGTATTTT
CASTLTGFGTDTQYF
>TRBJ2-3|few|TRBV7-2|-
TGTGCCAGCAGCCTAACTAGGCTCGGTACGCAGTATTTT
CASSLTRLGTQYF
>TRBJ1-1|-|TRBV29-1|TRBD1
TGCAGCGGGAACAGGGGGGAAATGAACACTGAAGCTTTCTTT
CSGNRGEMNTEAFF
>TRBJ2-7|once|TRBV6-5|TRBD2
TGTGCCAGCAGTTACCTCACTAGCGGGAGGGTGTACGAGCAGTACTTC
CASSYLTSGRVYEQYF
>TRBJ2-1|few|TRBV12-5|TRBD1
TGTGCTAGTGGTTTGGCACTCGGGACAGGGGAAGGCGATGAGCAGTTCTTC
CASGLALGTGEGDEQFF
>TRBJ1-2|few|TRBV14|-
TGTGCCAGCAGCCCCGGGTGGGGGCAACTAACTTATGGCTACACCTTC
CASSPGWGQLTYGYTF
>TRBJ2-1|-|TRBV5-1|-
TGCGCCAGCAGCCCACAGCCCCCTTACAATGAGCAGTTCTTC
CASSPQPPYNEQFF
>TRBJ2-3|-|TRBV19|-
TGTGCCAAGAAGCCTGATGGGCATTTGTTAGATACGCAGTATTTT
CAKKPDGHLLDTQYF
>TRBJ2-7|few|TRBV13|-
TGTGCCAGCAGCTTAGCGGGATTGGGCTACGAGCAGTACTTC
CASSLAGLGYEQYF
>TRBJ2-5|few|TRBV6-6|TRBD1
TGTGCCAGCACTCTCATCAGGGGGCTTCGGGGGACCCAGTACTTC
CASTLIRGLRGTQYF
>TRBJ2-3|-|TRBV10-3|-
TGTGCCATCAGGACGGGGGATACGCAGTATTTT
CAIRTGDTQYF
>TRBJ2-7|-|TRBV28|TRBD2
TGTGCCAGCAGCTCTGGCGGGGGGACCTACGAGCAGTACTTC
CASSSGGGTYEQYF
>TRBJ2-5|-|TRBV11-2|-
TGTGCCAGCAGCGGCGAACTAGTAGAGACCCAGTACTTC
CASSGELVETQYF
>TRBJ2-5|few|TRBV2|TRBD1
TGTGCCAGCCGCCAGGGGGCGGAAGAGACCCAGTACTTC
CASRQGAEETQYF
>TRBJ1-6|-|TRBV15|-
TGTGCCACCAGCAGAGATCAAGGAGACTCACCCCTCCACTTT
CATSRDQGDSPLHF
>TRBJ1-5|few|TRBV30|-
TGTGCCTGGATGAGACCCGGTCTGGGAGCCCAGCATTTT
CAWMRPGLGAQHF
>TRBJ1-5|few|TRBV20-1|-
TGCAGTGCTAGAAATAGCCAGCCCCAGCATTTT
CSARNSQPQHF
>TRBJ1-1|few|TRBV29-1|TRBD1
TGCAGCGTTGGGACAGGGGACACTGAAGCTTTCTTT
CSVGTGDTEAFF
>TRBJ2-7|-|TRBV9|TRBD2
TGTGCCAGCAGCTCTGAACCGGGACAGGGACTAGCGGGAGGCACCTACGAGCAGTACTTC
CASSSEPGQGLAGGTYEQYF
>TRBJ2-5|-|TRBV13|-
TGTGCCAGCAGCTTAGGTAGGGGCTCGTACCAAGAGACCCAGTACTTC
CASSLGRGSYQETQYF
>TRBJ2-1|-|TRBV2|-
TGTGCCAGCAGTGACCAGGTCGTCCGGCGGGCTGAGCAGTTCTTC
CASSDQVVRRAEQFF
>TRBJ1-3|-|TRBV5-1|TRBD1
TGCGCCAGCAGCACCGGGACAGACGGAAACACCATATATTTT
CASSTGTDGNTIYF
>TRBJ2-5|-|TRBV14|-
TGTGCCAGCAGCCAAGAAGTTAGTTTTGAGACCCAGTACTTC
CASSQEVSFETQYF
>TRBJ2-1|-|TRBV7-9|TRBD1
TGTGCCAGCAGCTTGGGGAGACAGGGTAGGTCGGATGAGCAGTTCTTC
CASSLGRQGRSDEQFF
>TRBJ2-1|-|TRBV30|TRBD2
TGTGCCTGGAGTAAGACGGGAGGGTATTTTGAGCAGTTCTTC
CAWSKTGGYFEQFF
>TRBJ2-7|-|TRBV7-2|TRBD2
TGTGCCAGCAGCTTAGCAACTAGCGGGGGGGCCTACGAGCAGTACTTC
CASSLATSGGAYEQYF
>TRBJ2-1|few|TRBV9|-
TGTGCCAGCAGCGGCGGACTGCTAAACAATGAGCAGTTCTTC
CASSGGLLNNEQFF
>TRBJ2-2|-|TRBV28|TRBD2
TGTGCCAGCAGTCTGGGACTAGCGAACACCGGGGAGCTGTTTTTT
CASSLGLANTGELFF
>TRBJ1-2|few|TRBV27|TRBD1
TGTGCCAGCAGTTTCCAGCCTGGGACAGGGTATGGCTACACCTTC
CASSFQPGTGYGYTF
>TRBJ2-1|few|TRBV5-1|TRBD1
TGCGCCAGCAGCCCGGGACAGGGGCGGTACAATGAGCAGTTCTTC
CASSPGQGRYNEQFF
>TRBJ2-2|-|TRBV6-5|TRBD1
TGTGCCAGCAGGGGGACAGTAAGAAACACCGGGGAGCTGTTTTTT
CASRGTVRNTGELFF